This T cell receptor (beta chain) appears in the sequencing data of a study of CD8+ T cells in alopecia areata (dated by TCRdb to the late 2010s). Background on the whole study: The treated patients, all with moderate-to-severe alopecia areata, were enrolled in an open-label pilot trial of oral tofacitinib given at 5 to 10 mg twice daily. Scalp clonality was compared across normal scalp (n=4), patchy alopecia areata scalp (n=8), and alopecia totalis/universalis scalp (n=8). Patients on tofacitinib were biopsied at baseline and after 4 and 24 weeks of treatment, and several of the patients also had a later scalp biopsy. Amplification of TCRbeta CDR3 regions was done by immunoSEQ multiplex PCR using 35 Vbeta forward primers and 13 Jbeta reverse primers. In treated patients, disease severity was measured using the SALT score, which gives the percentage of scalp surface area affected. In both human patients and the C3H/HeJ mouse model, the study applied high-throughput TCRbeta sequencing to look at T cell clonal expansion in alopecia areata. Human TCRbeta sequencing covered scalp tissue and sorted CD4+ and CD8+ peripheral blood T cells from patchy and totalis/universalis alopecia areata patients and healthy controls. Tofacitinib was given for 6 to 18 months, followed by 6 months of follow-up off drug to assess delayed response and recurrence. The RNA source kit depended on sample type: the PAXgene miRNA kit for fixed scalp, the miRNeasy kit for PBMCs, and the RNeasy kit for mouse skin.

Interpreted using the paper, the treatment or condition label stands for: oral pan-JAK inhibitor, 5-10 mg twice daily. Lesional scalp punch biopsies and peripheral blood were obtained from alopecia areata patients. PBMCs were separated by density centrifugation and stained for CD3, CD4 and CD8, after which CD4+ and CD8+ T cells were sorted on a FACSAria. CDR1 and CDR2 are drawn from the germline V gene: SGHRS, YFSETQ. A distance of 10 bases separates the germline ends of V and J, which lose 2 bases and 0 bases respectively. The CDR3 covers 15 residues, taking in both the cysteine and the phenylalanine. Just CDR3 DNA is preserved here, 45 bases in frame from base 1. A word on this clone: The antigen this receptor binds is unknown. No clone much larger than this one lies a single base away; base qualities are absent.

Results and caveats for the whole study, not just this receptor: Tofacitinib significantly decreased scalp clonality and the number of expanded CD8+ clones among the top 100 scalp clones. Lesional scalp, especially in alopecia totalis/universalis, showed higher clonality and more expanded CD8+ clones than normal scalp, suggesting antigenic drive. TCR sequences shared between patients were less clear than in mice, possibly partly because of HLA diversity in the patient population. Because the treated cohort was small and had just a single nonresponder, larger studies are needed to establish links between baseline CD8+ expansion and response. Unlike mouse skin, where gammadelta T cells dominate, normal human skin contains resident alphabeta T cells that get sequenced too, which complicates analysis of the scalp TCR repertoire. Many expanded lesional clones were found to persist in scalp and blood during tofacitinib treatment, and relapse after treatment cessation may be partly explained by this persistence.

The library was made by the immunoSEQ multiplex PCR assay. RNA was extracted from all samples and reverse transcribed into cDNA as template for TCR sequencing. First-strand cDNA was synthesized using SuperScript III with a 2:1 mix of oligo-dT and random hexamers. A synthetic immune receptor repertoire was used to assess amplification bias, and residual bias was removed computationally. The study's own analysis went as follows. After raw reads were preprocessed to remove errors, the CDR3 was defined following IMGT conventions as running from the conserved cysteine to phenylalanine. Clonality was calculated as 1 minus Shannon entropy normalized by log2 of the number of productive unique TCRs. Scalp TCRbeta sequences were cross-referenced with sorted blood CD4 and CD8 repertoires so that the CD4 or CD8 identity of scalp clones could be inferred. What TCRdb holds here is the immuneACCESS table cut down to in-frame rearrangements. Part of the clones is not present; checked against another copy, under half of the missing clones reflect an unresolved V gene, and the others are unexplained. V and J calls plus clone size are reproduced from that table; the DNA served to infer D and trimming. The sample table records a few hundred thousand clones; roughly 63% of these occur just once. Of the sample, 0.75% to 0.95% is held by the ten largest clones.

The sequence was collected from a human donor with alopecia areata. The rearranged segments are TRBV5-1 and TRBJ2-3; too little of a D gene remains to name it. The material was CD4+ T cells sorted from blood, obtained around week 54, from a patient treated with tofacitinib. The CDR3 region: CASSLQVSSTDTQYF. The DNA is TGCGCCAGCAGCTTACAAGTCTCTAGCACAGATACGCAGTATTTT.